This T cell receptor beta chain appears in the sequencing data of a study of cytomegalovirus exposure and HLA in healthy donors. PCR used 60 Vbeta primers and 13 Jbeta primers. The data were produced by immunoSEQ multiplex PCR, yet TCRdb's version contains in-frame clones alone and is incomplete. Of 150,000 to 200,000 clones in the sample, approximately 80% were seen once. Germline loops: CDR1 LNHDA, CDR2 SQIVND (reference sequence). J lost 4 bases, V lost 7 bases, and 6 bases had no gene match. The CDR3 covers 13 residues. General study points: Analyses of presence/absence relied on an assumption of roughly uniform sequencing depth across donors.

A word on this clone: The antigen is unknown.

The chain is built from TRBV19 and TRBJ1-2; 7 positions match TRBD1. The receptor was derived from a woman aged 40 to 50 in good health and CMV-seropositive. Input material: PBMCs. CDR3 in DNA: TGTGCCAGTACCCGGGACAGCATCTATGGCTACACCTTC. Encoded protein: CASTRDSIYGYTF.